The rows below give T cell receptor beta chains drawn from one sample of a study of human T cells and chemical hapten exposure. TCRdb reprocessed the RACE reads with MiXCR, giving one entry per CDR3 protein. The sample shows 120,000 to 150,000 distinct CDR3 sequences, 12% of them seen only once. Specimen: whole blood, collected in connection with sensitization to the hapten diphenylcyclopropenone (DPC). These receptors were taken from a woman aged 45-65 years with alopecia areata. Some clones in this sample may be carry-over from other donors' samples. CDR3s include the opening cysteine and the closing phenylalanine or tryptophan. The order of the fields is J gene, V gene, D gene, clone size, CDR3 protein, CDR3 DNA. The D gene is left open where the match is weak. Clone size is shown for a subset of rows, as once, few, many or a class of expanded clone.

TRBJ2-5 TRBV19 TRBD1 . CASSTDRGLSETQYF TGTGCCAGTAGTACCGACAGGGGCTTATCGGAGACCCAGTACTTC
TRBJ2-5 TRBV12-3/TRBV12-4 TRBD2 . CASSNAGTSGSVGETQYF TGTGCCAGCAGTAACGCGGGGACTAGCGGGAGTGTTGGGGAGACCCAGTACTTC
TRBJ2-2 TRBV7-6 TRBD1 few CASSRTGVAGELFF TGTGCCAGCAGCCGGACAGGGGTTGCCGGGGAGCTGTTTTTT
TRBJ2-1 TRBV2 . . CASSESRGAYNEQFF TGTGCCAGCAGTGAATCCCGCGGCGCGTACAATGAGCAGTTCTTC
TRBJ1-5 TRBV19 TRBD1 . CASQGRQGEHQPQHF TGTGCCAGTCAAGGGAGACAGGGCGAGCATCAGCCCCAGCATTTT
TRBJ2-7 TRBV7-2 TRBD1 . CASSSSPGTGVSWEQYF TGTGCCAGCAGCTCCTCCCCGGGGACAGGGGTTTCGTGGGAGCAGTACTTC
TRBJ2-5 TRBV24-1 . few CATSDQTDIQETQYF TGTGCCACCAGTGACCAGACAGATATCCAAGAGACCCAGTACTTC
TRBJ1-2 TRBV30 TRBD1 . CAWSLDRGTYGYTF TGTGCCTGGAGTTTGGACAGGGGGACCTATGGCTACACCTTC
TRBJ2-7 TRBV30 TRBD1 . CALNRGSYEQYF TGTGCCTTGAACAGGGGGTCCTACGAGCAGTACTTC
TRBJ1-5 TRBV5-1 . . CASSLAGNPYQPQHF TGCGCCAGCAGCTTGGCCGGGAACCCATATCAGCCCCAGCATTTT
TRBJ2-4 TRBV3-1 TRBD2 many CASSPLSKGSTSVAKNIQYF TGTGCCAGCAGCCCGCTCTCAAAGGGGAGCACTAGCGTCGCCAAAAACATTCAGTACTTC
TRBJ2-1 TRBV7-8 TRBD2 few CASSPRLAGSNNEQFF TGTGCCAGCAGCCCCCGACTAGCGGGCTCAAACAATGAGCAGTTCTTC
TRBJ2-1 TRBV5-1 TRBD2 many CASSLSTSGRSSYNEQFF TGCGCCAGCAGCTTGTCGACTAGCGGGCGTAGCTCCTACAATGAGCAGTTCTTC
TRBJ2-1 TRBV3-2 . few CASSRSEGGNEQFF TGTGCCAGCAGCCGCTCCGAGGGGGGCAATGAGCAGTTCTTC
TRBJ2-1 TRBV29-1 TRBD2 . CSTRLAGTLHNEQFF TGCAGCACAAGACTAGCGGGAACCCTTCACAATGAGCAGTTCTTC
TRBJ2-1 TRBV7-2 TRBD2 . CASSSRREHNEQFF TGTGCCAGCAGCTCCCGGCGGGAGCACAATGAGCAGTTCTTC
TRBJ2-5 TRBV5-1 TRBD1 few CASSFPGQGGETQYF TGCGCCAGCAGCTTCCCGGGACAGGGGGGAGAGACCCAGTACTTC
TRBJ1-5 TRBV7-6 . . CASSLGSYNQPQHF TGTGCCAGCAGCTTAGGGAGTTACAATCAGCCCCAGCATTTT
TRBJ2-6 TRBV9 TRBD2 many CASSSPTGTSGITGANVLTF TGTGCCAGCAGCTCGCCCACCGGGACTAGCGGGATCACTGGGGCCAACGTCCTGACTTTC
TRBJ2-5 TRBV9 TRBD2 many CASSVAQSGGQETQYF TGTGCCAGCAGCGTAGCTCAGAGCGGGGGACAAGAGACCCAGTACTTC
TRBJ2-7 TRBV21-1 . few CASLERRTSAREQYF TGTGCCAGCTTGGAACGCCGGACTAGCGCCCGCGAGCAGTACTTC
TRBJ2-7 TRBV28 . . CASSPSGYQLHEQYF TGTGCCAGCAGTCCGTCAGGGTACCAACTCCACGAGCAGTACTTC
TRBJ1-2 TRBV18 . . CASSPGPPAGDGYTF TGTGCCAGCTCACCAGGTCCTCCCGCCGGTGACGGCTACACCTTC
TRBJ1-1 TRBV3-1 . many CASSQARAEAFF TGTGCCAGCAGCCAAGCGCGGGCTGAAGCTTTCTTT
TRBJ2-3 TRBV7-3 . . CASSLTPADTQYF TGTGCCAGCAGCTTAACCCCCGCAGATACGCAGTATTTT
TRBJ2-4 TRBV11-2 . few CASSGVLQQAKNIQYF TGTGCCAGCAGCGGGGTCCTCCAGCAGGCCAAAAACATTCAGTACTTC
TRBJ2-7 TRBV20-1 TRBD2 . CSAGAFSGGPREQYF TGCAGTGCTGGGGCCTTTTCGGGAGGGCCGAGGGAGCAGTACTTC
TRBJ2-7 TRBV12-3/TRBV12-4 TRBD2 many CASSPVAGAHEQYF TGTGCCAGCAGTCCTGTAGCGGGAGCCCACGAGCAGTACTTC
TRBJ1-4 TRBV6-2/TRBV6-3 . . CASSYSLGAHREKLFF TGTGCCAGCAGTTACTCGCTCGGGGCCCACCGGGAAAAACTGTTTTTT
TRBJ2-3 TRBV7-9 . few CASSSGLLSSTDTQYF TGTGCCAGCAGCTCGGGACTGCTCTCTAGCACAGATACGCAGTATTTT
TRBJ1-6 TRBV14 . many CASSQDFVNSPLHF TGTGCCAGCAGCCAAGATTTCGTTAATTCACCCCTCCACTTT
TRBJ2-5 TRBV29-1 TRBD1 few CSVTGGVETQYF TGCAGCGTGACAGGGGGTGTTGAGACCCAGTACTTC
TRBJ2-1 TRBV20-1 . few CSARLLLYHGDNEQFF TGCAGTGCTAGACTCCTCCTCTACCATGGGGACAATGAGCAGTTCTTC
TRBJ2-3 TRBV12-3/TRBV12-4 . few CASSFQGTDTQYF TGTGCCAGCAGTTTCCAGGGTACAGATACGCAGTATTTT